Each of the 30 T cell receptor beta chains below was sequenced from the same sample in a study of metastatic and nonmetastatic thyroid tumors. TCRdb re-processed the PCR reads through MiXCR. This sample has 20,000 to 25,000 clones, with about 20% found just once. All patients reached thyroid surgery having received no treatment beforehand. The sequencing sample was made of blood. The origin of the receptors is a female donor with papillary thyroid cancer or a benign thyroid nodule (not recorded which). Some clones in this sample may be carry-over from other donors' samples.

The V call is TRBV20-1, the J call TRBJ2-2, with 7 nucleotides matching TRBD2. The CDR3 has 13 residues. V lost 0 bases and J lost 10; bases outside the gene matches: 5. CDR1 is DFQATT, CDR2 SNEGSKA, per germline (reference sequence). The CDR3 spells CSARDLAEEELFF. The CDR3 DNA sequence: TGCAGTGCTAGAGATCTAGCGGAGGAGGAGCTGTTTTTT.

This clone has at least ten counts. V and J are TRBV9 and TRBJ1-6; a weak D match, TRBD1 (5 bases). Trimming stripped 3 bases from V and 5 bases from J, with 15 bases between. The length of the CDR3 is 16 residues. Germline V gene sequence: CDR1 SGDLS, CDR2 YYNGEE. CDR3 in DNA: TGTGCCAGCAGCGCTCGGAGGGACCGGAATAATTCACCCCTCCACTTT. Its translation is CASSARRDRNNSPLHF.

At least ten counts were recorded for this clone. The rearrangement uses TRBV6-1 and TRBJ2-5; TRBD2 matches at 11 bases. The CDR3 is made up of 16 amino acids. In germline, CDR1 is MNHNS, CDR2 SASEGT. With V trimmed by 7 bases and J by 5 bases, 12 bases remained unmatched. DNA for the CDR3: TGTGCCAGCACCAGGGGCGGTAGCGGGGGGGGGGAGACCCAGTACTTC. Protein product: CASTRGGSGGGETQYF.

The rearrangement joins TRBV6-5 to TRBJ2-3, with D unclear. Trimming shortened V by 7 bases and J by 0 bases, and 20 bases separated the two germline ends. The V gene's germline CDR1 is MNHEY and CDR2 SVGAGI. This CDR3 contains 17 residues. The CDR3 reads CASMRSVRSYSTDTQYF. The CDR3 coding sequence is TGTGCCAGCATGCGCAGTGTGAGGTCATATAGCACAGATACGCAGTATTTT.

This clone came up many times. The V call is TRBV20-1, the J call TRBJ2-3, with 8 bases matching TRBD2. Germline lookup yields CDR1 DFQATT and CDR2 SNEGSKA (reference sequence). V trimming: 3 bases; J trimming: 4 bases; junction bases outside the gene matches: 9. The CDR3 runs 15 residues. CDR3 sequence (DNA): TGCAGTGCTAGTCAACCACTAGCGGTTCCAGATACGCAGTATTTT. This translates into CSASQPLAVPDTQYF.

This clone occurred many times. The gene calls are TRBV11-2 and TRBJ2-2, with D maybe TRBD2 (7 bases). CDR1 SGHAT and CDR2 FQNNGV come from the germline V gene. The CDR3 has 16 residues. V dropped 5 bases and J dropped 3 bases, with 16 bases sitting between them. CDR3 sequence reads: CASSPWGGVDTGELFF. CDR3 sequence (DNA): TGTGCCAGCAGCCCCTGGGGGGGCGTTGACACCGGGGAGCTGTTTTTT.

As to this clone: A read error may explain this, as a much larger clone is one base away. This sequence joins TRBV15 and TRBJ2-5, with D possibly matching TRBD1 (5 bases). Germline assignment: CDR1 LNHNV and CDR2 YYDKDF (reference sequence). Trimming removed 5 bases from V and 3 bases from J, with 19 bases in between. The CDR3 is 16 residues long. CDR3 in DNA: TGTGCCACCAGCTCCTCAAGGGTGGGGCTCGAAGAGACCCAGTACTTC. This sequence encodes CATSSSRVGLEETQYF.

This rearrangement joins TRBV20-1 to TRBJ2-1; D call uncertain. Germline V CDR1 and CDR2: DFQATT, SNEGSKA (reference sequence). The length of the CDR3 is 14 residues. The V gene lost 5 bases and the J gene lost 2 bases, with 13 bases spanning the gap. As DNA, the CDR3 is TGCAGTGCTCACAGCGTGAGGCCCTACAATGAGCAGTTCTTC. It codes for CSAHSVRPYNEQFF.

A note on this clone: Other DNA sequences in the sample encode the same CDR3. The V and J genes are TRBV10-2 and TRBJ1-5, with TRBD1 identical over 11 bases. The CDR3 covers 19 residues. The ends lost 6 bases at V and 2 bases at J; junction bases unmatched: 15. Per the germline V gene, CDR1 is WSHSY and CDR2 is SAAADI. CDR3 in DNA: TGCGCCAGCAGGGGGATCGGGACAGGGGGTGTTATAGGCAATCAGCCCCAGCATTTT. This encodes CASRGIGTGGVIGNQPQHF.

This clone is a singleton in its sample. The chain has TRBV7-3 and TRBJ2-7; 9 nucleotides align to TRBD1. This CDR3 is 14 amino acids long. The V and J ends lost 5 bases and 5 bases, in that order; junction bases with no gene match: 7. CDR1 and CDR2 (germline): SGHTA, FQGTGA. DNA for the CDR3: TGTGCCAGCAGCAAGGGGGGACAGGGCCACGAGCAGTACTTC. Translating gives CASSKGGQGHEQYF. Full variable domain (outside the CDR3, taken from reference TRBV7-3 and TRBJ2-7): GAGVSQTPSNKVTEKGKYVELRCDPISGHTALYWYRQSLGQGPEFLIYFQGTGAADDSGLPNDRFFAVRPEGSVSTLKIQRTERGDSAVYLCASSKGGQGHEQYFGPGTRLTVT.

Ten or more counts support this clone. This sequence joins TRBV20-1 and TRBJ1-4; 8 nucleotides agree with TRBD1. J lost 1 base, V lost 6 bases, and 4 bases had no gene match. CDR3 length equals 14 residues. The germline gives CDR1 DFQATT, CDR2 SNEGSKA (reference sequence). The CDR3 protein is CSAPDRGTNEKLFF. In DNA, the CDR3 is TGCAGTGCGCCCGACAGGGGAACTAATGAAAAACTGTTTTTT.

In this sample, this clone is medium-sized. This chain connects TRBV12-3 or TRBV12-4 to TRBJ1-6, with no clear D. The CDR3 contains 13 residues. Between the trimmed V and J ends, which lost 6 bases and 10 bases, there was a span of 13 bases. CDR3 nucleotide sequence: TGTGCCAGCAGCCGCTCCCGACAATCACCCCTCCACTTT. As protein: CASSRSRQSPLHF.

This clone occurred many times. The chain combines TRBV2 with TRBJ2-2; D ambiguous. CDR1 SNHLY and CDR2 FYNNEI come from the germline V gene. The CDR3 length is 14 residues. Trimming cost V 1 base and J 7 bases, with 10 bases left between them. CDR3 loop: CASSEEGVSGELFF. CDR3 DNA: TGTGCCAGCAGTGAAGAGGGTGTGAGCGGGGAGCTGTTTTTT.

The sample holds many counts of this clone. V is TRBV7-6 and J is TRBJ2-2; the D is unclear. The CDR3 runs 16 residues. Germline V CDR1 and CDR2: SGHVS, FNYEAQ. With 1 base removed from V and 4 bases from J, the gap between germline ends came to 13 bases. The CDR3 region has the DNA TGTGCCAGCAGCTTAGGGTCAAGTCTCTTCACCGGGGAGCTGTTTTTT. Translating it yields CASSLGSSLFTGELFF.

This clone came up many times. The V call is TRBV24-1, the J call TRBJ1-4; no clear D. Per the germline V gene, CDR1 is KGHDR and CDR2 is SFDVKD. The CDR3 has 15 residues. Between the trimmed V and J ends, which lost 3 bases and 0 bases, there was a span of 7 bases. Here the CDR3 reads CATSDRDATNEKLFF. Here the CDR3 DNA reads TGTGCCACCAGTGATAGGGATGCAACTAATGAAAAACTGTTTTTT.

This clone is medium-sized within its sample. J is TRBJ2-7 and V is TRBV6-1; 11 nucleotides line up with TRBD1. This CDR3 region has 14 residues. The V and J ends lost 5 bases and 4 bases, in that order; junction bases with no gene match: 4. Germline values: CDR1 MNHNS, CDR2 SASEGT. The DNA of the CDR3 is TGTGCCAGCAGTCGGACAGGGGGCCAGTACGAGCAGTACTTC. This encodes CASSRTGGQYEQYF.

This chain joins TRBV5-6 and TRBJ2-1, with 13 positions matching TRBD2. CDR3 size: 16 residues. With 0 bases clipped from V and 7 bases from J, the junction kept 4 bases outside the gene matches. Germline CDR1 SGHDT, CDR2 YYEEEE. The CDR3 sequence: CASSLELAGGRNEQFF. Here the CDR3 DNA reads TGTGCCAGCAGCTTGGAACTAGCGGGGGGGAGGAATGAGCAGTTCTTC.

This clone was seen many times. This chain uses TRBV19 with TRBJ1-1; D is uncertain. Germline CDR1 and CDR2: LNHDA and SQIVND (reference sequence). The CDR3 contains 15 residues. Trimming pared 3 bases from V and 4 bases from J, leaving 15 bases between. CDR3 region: CASSMYLGVSTEAFF. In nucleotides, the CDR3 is TGTGCCAGTAGTATGTACCTCGGGGTGAGCACTGAAGCTTTCTTT.

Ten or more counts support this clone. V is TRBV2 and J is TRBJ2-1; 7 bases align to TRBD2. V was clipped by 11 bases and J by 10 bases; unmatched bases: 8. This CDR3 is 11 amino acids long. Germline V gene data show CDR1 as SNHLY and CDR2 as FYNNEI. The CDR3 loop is CALGVGGEQFF. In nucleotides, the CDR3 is TGTGCCCTCGGAGTGGGGGGGGAGCAGTTCTTC.

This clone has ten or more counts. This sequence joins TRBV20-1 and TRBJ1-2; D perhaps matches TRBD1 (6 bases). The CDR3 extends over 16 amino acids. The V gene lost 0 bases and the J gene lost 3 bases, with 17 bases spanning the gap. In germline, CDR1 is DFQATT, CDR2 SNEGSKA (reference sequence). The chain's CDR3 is CSARERRGSGYYGYTF. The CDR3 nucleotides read TGCAGTGCTAGAGAAAGGAGGGGGTCAGGTTACTATGGCTACACCTTC.

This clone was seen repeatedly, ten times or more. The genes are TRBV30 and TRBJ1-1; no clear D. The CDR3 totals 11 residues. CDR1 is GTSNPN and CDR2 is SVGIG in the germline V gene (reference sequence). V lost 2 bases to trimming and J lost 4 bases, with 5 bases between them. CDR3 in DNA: TGTGCCTGGAGTAGGATCACTGAAGCTTTCTTT. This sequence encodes CAWSRITEAFF.

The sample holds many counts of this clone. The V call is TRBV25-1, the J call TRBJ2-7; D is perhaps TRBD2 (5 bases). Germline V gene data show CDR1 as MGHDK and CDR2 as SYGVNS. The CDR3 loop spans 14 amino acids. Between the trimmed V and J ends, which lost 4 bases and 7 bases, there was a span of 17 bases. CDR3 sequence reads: CASSGLSGLEEQYF. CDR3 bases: TGTGCCAGCAGTGGGCTAAGCGGTCTGGAGGAGCAGTACTTC.

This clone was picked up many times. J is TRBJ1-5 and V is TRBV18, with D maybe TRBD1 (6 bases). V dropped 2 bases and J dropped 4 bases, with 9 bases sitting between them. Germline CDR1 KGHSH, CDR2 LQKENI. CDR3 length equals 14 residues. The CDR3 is CASSPGRGNQPQHF. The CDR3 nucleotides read TGTGCCAGCTCACCAGGCAGGGGAAATCAGCCCCAGCATTTT.

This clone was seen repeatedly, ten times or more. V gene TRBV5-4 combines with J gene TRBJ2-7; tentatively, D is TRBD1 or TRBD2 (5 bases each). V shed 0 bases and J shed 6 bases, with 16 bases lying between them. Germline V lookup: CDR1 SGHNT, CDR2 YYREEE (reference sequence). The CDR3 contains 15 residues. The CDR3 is CASSLASGARGEQYF. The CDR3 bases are TGTGCCAGCAGCTTGGCCTCCGGGGCGAGGGGCGAGCAGTACTTC.

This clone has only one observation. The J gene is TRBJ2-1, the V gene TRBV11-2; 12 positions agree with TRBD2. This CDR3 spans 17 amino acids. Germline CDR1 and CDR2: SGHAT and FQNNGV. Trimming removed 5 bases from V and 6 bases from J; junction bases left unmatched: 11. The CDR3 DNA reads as TGTGCCAGCAGCCTAAGACCTCCGGGACTAGCGGGCAATGAGCAGTTCTTC. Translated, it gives CASSLRPPGLAGNEQFF. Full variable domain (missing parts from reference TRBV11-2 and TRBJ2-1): EAGVAQSPRYKIIEKRQSVAFWCNPISGHATLYWYQQILGQGPKLLIQFQNNGVVDDSQLPKDRFSAERLKGVDSTLKIQPAKLEDSAVYLCASSLRPPGLAGNEQFFGPGTRLTVL.

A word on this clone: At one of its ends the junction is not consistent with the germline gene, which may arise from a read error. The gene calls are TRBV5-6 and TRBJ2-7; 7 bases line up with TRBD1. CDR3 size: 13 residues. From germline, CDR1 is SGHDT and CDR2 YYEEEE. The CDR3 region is CASSLYRGHEQYF. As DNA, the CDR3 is TGCGCCAGCAGCCTGTACAGGGGCCACGAGCAGTACTTC.

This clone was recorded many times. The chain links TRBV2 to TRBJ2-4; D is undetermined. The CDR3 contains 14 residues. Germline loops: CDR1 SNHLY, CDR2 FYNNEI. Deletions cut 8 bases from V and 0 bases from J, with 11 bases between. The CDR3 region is CASGGHLAKNIQYF. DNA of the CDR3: TGTGCCAGCGGTGGCCACCTAGCCAAAAACATTCAGTACTTC. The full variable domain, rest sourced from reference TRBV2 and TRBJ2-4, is EPEVTQTPSHQVTQMGQEVILRCVPISNHLYFYWYRQILGQKVEFLVSFYNNEISEKSEIFDDQFSVERPDGSNFTLKIRSTKLEDSAMYFCASGGHLAKNIQYFGAGTRLSVL.

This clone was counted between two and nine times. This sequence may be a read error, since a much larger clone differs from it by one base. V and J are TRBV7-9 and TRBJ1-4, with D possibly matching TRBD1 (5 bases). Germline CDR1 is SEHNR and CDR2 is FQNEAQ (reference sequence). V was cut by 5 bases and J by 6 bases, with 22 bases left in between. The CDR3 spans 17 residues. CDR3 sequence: CASSTGAGVVGDEKLFF. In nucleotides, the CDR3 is TGTGCCAGCAGCACCGGTGCCGGGGTTGTGGGGGATGAAAAACTGTTTTTT. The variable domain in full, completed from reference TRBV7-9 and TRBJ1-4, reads DTGVSQNPRHKITKRGQNVTFRCDPISEHNRLYWYRQTLGQGPEFLTYFQNEAQLEKSRLLSDRFSAERPKGSFSTLEIQRTEQGDSAMYLCASSTGAGVVGDEKLFFGSGTQLSVL.

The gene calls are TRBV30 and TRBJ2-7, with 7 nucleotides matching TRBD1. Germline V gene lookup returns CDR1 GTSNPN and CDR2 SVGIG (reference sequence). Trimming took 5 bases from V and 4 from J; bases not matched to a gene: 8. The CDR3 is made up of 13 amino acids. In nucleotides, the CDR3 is TGTGCCTGGGGAAGACAGGGACCTTACGAGCAGTACTTC. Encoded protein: CAWGRQGPYEQYF.

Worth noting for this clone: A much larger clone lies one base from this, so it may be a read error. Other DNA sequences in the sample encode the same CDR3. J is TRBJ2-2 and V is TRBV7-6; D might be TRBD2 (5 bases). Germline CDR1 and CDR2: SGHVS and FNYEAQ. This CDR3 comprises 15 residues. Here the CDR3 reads CASSPGVTNTGELFF. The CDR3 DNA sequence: TGTGCCAGCAGCCCCGGGGTAACGAACACCGGTGAGCTGTTTTTT.